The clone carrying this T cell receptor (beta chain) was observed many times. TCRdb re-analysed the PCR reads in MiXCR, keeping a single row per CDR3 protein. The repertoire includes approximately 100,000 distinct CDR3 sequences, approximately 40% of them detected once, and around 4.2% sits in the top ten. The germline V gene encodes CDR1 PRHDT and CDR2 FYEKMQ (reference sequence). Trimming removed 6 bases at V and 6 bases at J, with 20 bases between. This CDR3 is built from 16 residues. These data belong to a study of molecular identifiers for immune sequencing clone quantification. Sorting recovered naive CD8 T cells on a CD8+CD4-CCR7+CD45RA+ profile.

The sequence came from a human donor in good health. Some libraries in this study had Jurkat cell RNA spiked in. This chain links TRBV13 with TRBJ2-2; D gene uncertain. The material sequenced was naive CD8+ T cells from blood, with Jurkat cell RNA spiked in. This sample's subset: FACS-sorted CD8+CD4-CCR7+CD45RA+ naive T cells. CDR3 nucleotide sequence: TGTGCCAGCAGTTCAAACTCTCTCGAGGCGGCCGGGGAGCTGTTTTTT. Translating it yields CASSSNSLEAAGELFF. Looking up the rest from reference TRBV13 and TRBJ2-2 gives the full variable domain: AAGVIQSPRHLIKEKRETATLKCYPIPRHDTVYWYQQGPGQDPQFLISFYEKMQSDKGSIPDRFSAQQFSDYHSELNMSSLELGDSALYFCASSSNSLEAAGELFFGEGSRLTVL.